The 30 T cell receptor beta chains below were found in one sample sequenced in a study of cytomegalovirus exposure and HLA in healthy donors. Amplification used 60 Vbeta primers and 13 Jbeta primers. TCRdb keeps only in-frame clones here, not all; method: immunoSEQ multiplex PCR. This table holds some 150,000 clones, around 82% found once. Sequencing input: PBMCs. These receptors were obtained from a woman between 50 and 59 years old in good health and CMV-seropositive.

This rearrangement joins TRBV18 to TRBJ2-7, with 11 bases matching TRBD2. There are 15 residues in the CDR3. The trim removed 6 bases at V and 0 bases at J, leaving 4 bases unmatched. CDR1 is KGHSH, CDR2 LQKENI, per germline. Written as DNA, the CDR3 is TGTGCCAGCTCTCAACTAGCGGGGGACTCCTACGAGCAGTACTTC. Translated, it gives CASSQLAGDSYEQYF.

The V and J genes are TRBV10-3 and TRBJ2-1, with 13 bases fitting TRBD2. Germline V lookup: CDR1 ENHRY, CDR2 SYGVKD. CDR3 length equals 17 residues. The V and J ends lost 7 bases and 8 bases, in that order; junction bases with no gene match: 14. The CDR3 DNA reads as TGTGCCATCACCAGAGGTACTAGCGGGGGGGCCCCTGATGAGCAGTTCTTC. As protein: CAITRGTSGGAPDEQFF.

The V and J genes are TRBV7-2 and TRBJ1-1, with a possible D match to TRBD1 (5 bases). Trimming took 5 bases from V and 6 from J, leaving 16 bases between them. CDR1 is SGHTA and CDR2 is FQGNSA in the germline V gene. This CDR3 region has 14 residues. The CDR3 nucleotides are TGTGCCAGCAGCGCGGACCCTGGAGGGGCTGAAGCTTTCTTT. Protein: CASSADPGGAEAFF.

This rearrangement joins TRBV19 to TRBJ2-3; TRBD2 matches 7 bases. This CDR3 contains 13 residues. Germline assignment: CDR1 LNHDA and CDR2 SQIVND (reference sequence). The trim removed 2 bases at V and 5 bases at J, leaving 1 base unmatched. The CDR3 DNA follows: TGTGCCAGTAGTATATTAGCGGGAGATACGCAGTATTTT. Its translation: CASSILAGDTQYF.

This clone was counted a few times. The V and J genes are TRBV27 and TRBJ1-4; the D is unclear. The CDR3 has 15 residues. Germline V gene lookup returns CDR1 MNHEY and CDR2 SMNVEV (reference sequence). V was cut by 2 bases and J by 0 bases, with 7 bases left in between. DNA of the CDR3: TGTGCCAGCAGTTTAACAGTTGCAACTAATGAAAAACTGTTTTTT. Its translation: CASSLTVATNEKLFF. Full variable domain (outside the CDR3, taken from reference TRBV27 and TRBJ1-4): EAQVTQNPRYLITVTGKKLTVTCSQNMNHEYMSWYRQDPGLGLRQIYYSMNVEVTDKGDVPEGYKVSRKEKRNFPLILESPSPNQTSLYFCASSLTVATNEKLFFGSGTQLSVL.

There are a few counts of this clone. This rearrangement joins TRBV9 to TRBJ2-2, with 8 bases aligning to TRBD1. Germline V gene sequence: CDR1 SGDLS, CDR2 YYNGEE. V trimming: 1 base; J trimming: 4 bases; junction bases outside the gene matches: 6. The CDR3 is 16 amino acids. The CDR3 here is CASSVQGAIGTGELFF. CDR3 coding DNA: TGTGCCAGCAGCGTACAGGGGGCGATAGGCACCGGGGAGCTGTTTTTT.

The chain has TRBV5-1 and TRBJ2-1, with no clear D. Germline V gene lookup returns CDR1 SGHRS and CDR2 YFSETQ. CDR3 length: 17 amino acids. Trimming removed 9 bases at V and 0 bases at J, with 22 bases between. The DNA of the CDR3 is TGCGCCACCTCTCGAGCGCCTGATCCCCTCTCCTACAATGAGCAGTTCTTC. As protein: CATSRAPDPLSYNEQFF.

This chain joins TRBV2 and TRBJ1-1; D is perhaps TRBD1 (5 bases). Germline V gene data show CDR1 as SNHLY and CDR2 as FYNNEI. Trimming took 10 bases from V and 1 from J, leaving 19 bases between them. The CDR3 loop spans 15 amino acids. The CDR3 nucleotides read TGTGCCACGGGGGAGACGGGGCGCGGGAACACTGAAGCTTTCTTT. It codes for CATGETGRGNTEAFF.

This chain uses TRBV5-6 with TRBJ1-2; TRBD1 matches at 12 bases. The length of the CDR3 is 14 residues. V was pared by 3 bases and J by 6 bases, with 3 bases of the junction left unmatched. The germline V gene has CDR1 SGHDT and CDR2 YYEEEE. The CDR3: CASSWGQGADGYTF. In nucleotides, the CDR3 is TGTGCCAGCAGCTGGGGACAGGGGGCGGATGGCTACACCTTC.

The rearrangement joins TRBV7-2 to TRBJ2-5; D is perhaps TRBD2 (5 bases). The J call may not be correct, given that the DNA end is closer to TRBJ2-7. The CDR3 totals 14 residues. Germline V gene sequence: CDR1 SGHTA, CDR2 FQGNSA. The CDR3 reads CASTRAERPYEQYF. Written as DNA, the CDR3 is TGTGCCAGCACTAGGGCTGAGCGGCCCTACGAGCAGTACTTC.

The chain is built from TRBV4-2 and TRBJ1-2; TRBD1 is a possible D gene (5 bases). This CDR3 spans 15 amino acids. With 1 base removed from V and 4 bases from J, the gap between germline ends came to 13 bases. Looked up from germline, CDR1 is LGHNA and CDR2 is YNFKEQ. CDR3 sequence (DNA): TGTGCCAGCAGCCAAGCCCCGGCAACAGGCTATGGCTACACCTTC. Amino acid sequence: CASSQAPATGYGYTF.

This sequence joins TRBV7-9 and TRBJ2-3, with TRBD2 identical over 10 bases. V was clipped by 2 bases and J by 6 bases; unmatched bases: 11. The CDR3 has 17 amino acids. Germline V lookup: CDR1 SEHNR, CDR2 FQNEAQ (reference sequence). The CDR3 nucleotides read TGTGCCAGCAGCTTACCTCTAGTTAGCGGGGGGCAGGATACGCAGTATTTT. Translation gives CASSLPLVSGGQDTQYF. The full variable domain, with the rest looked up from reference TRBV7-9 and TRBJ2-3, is DTGVSQNPRHKITKRGQNVTFRCDPISEHNRLYWYRQTLGQGPEFLTYFQNEAQLEKSRLLSDRFSAERPKGSFSTLEIQRTEQGDSAMYLCASSLPLVSGGQDTQYFGPGTRLTVL.

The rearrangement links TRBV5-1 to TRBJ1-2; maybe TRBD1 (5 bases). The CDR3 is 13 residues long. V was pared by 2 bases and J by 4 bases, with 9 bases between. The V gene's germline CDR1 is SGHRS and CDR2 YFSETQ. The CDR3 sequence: CASSFGAAYGYTF. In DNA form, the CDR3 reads TGCGCCAGCAGCTTTGGGGCGGCCTATGGCTACACCTTC.

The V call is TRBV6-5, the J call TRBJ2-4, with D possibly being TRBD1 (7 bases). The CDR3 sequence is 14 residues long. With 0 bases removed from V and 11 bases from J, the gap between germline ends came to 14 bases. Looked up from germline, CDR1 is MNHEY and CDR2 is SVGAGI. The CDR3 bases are TGTGCCAGCAGTTACTCTGAGGGGGCGGGGTTTCAGTACTTC. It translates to CASSYSEGAGFQYF.

CDR3: CASSQEGRLYEQYF. In DNA form, the CDR3 reads TGTGCCAGCAGCCAGGAGGGCAGGCTCTACGAGCAGTACTTC. The chain carries TRBV5-4 and TRBJ2-7; possible D gene TRBD2, 6 bases. Trimming pared 4 bases from V and 3 bases from J, leaving 14 bases between. The CDR3 totals 14 residues. The germline V gene encodes CDR1 SGHNT and CDR2 YYREEE (reference sequence).

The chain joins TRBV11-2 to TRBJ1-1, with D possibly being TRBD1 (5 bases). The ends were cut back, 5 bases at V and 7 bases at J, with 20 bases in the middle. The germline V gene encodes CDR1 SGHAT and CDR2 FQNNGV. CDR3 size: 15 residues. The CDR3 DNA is TGTGCCAGCAGCCCGGGGCGCGGGACCGAGGGTGAAGCTTTCTTT. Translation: CASSPGRGTEGEAFF.

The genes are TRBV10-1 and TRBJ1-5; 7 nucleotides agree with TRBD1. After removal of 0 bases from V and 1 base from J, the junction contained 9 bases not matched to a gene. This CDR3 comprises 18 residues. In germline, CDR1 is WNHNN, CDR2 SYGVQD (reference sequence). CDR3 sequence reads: CASSESEKTGISNQPQHF. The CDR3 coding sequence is TGCGCCAGCAGTGAGTCGGAGAAGACAGGGATCAGCAATCAGCCCCAGCATTTT.

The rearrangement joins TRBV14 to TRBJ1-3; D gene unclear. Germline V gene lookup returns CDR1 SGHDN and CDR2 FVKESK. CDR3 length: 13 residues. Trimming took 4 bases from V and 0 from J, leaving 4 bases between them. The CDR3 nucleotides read TGTGCCAGCAGCCCTTACTCTGGAAACACCATATATTTT. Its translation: CASSPYSGNTIYF.

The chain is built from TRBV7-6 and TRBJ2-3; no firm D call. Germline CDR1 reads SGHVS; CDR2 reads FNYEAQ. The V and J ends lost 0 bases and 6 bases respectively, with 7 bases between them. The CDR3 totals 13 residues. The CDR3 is CASSLAGSDTQYF. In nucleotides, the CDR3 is TGTGCCAGCAGCTTAGCCGGGTCTGATACGCAGTATTTT.

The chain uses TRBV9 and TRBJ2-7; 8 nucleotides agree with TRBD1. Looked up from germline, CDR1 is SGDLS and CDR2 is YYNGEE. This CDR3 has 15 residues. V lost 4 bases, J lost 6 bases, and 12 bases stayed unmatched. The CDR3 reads CASSLRGTGSGEQYF. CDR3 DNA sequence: TGTGCCAGCAGCTTAAGGGGGACAGGATCGGGCGAGCAGTACTTC.

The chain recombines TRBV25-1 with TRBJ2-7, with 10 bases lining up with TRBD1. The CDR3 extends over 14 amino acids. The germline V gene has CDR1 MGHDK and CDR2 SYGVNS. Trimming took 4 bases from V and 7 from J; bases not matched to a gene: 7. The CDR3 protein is CASSGGTGAGEQYF. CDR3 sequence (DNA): TGTGCCAGCAGTGGGGGGACAGGGGCGGGAGAGCAGTACTTC.

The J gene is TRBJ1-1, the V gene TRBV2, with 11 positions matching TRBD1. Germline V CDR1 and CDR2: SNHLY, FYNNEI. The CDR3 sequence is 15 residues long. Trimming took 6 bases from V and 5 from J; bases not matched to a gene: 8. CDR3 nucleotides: TGTGCCAGCAGGGGCCCGGGACAGGGGGAAACTGAAGCTTTCTTT. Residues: CASRGPGQGETEAFF.

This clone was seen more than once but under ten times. CDR3 nucleotide sequence: TGTGCCAGCAGCCTCGGACTAGCTAACACCGGGGAGCTGTTTTTT. This encodes CASSLGLANTGELFF. The V and J genes are TRBV2 and TRBJ2-2; 8 bases align to TRBD2. The CDR3 is 15 amino acids. V shed 6 bases, J shed 2 bases, and the junction held 5 bases outside the gene matches. CDR1 is SNHLY, CDR2 FYNNEI, per germline.

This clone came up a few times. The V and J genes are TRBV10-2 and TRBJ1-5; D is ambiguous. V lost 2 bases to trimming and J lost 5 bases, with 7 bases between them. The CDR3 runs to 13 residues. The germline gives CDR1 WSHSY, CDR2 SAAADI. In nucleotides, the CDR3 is TGCGCCAGCAGTGAGAACAGTTATCAGCCCCAGCATTTT. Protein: CASSENSYQPQHF.

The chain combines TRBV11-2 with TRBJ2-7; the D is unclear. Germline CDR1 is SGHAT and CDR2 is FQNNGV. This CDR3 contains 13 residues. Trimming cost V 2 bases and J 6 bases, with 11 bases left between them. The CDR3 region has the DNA TGTGCCAGCAGCTTACTCTCTCCGGGCGAGCAGTACTTC. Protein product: CASSLLSPGEQYF.

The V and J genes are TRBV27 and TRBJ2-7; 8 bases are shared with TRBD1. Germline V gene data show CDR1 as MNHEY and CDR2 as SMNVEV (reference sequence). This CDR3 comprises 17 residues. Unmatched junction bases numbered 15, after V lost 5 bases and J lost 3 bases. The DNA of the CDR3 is TGTGCCAGCAGTCCCCCCCAATCGGGACAGGATATCTACGAGCAGTACTTC. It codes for CASSPPQSGQDIYEQYF.

The CDR3 region has the DNA TGTGCCAGCAGCCAGAGGGGGCAGAGTAACTATGGCTACACCTTC. Amino acids: CASSQRGQSNYGYTF. The chain employs TRBV6-5 and TRBJ1-2; TRBD1 agrees at 7 bases. The CDR3 has 15 residues. The V gene end was trimmed by 6 bases and the J gene end by 1 base; junction bases not matched to a gene: 8. CDR1 and CDR2 from the germline V gene are MNHEY and SVGAGI.

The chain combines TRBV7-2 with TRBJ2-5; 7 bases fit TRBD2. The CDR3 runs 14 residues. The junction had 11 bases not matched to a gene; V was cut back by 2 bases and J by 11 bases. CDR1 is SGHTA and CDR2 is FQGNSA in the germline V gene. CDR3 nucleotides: TGTGCCAGCAGCTTATCCGGACTAGTGGGGGAGCAGTACTTC. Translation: CASSLSGLVGEQYF.

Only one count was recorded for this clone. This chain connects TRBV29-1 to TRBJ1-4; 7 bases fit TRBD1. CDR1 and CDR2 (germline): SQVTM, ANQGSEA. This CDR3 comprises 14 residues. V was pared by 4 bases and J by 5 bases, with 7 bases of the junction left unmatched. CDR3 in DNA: TGCAGCGTTGGCACCGGGACAGTCAATGAAAAACTGTTTTTT. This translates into CSVGTGTVNEKLFF. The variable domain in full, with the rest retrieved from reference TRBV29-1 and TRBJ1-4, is SAVISQKPSRDICQRGTSLTIQCQVDSQVTMMFWYRQQPGQSLTLIATANQGSEATYESGFVIDKFPISRPNLTFSTLTVSNMSPEDSSIYLCSVGTGTVNEKLFFGSGTQLSVL.

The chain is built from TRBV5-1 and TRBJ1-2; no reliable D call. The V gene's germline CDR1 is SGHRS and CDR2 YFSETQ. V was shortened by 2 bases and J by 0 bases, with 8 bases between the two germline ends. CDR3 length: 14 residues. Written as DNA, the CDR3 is TGCGCCAGCAGCTTCAGTGAATCTAACTATGGCTACACCTTC. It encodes CASSFSESNYGYTF.